This entry lists 17 T cell receptor beta chains sequenced from one sample in a study of shared clonotypes between healthy human individuals (dated by TCRdb to 2018 to 2020). Libraries were prepared through the immunoSEQ multiplex PCR assay. TCRdb carries this immuneACCESS record with in-frame sequences only. Its versions omit some clonotypes, under half of them owing to an unresolved V gene in the studies checked, with the rest unexplained. The sample table lists approximately 720,000 clones, about two thirds of them with a count of one. 1.8% of the sample comes from the top ten. Material for sequencing was memory CD4+ T cells sorted from blood. Per the publication, the cell subset or site label means: CD45RA-negative fraction. The source of these receptors is a woman younger than 45 in good health.

The chain recombines TRBV9 with TRBJ2-3; TRBD2 agrees at 13 bases. The CDR3 sequence is 14 residues long. Germline CDR1 SGDLS, CDR2 YYNGEE. V gave up 4 bases and J gave up 7 bases; unmatched junction bases: 3. CDR3 residues: CASSLGLAGNTQYF. DNA for the CDR3: TGTGCCAGCAGCTTGGGACTAGCGGGGAATACGCAGTATTTT.

This clone was found a few times. The chain combines TRBV5-1 with TRBJ2-1; the match to TRBD2 covers 10 bases. J lost 8 bases, V lost 1 base, and 6 bases had no gene match. The CDR3 contains 15 residues. CDR1 and CDR2 (germline): SGHRS, YFSETQ. CDR3: CASSLRAGGLDEQFF. The CDR3 region has the DNA TGCGCCAGCAGCTTGAGAGCGGGAGGGCTCGATGAGCAGTTCTTC.

J is TRBJ2-7 and V is TRBV9, with 9 bases identical to TRBD2. V gave up 1 base and J gave up 2 bases; unmatched junction bases: 4. This CDR3 is built from 15 residues. Looked up from germline, CDR1 is SGDLS and CDR2 is YYNGEE. CDR3 coding DNA: TGTGCCAGCAGCGTACATAGCGGGAGCGCCTACGAGCAGTACTTC. Amino acids: CASSVHSGSAYEQYF. Using reference TRBV9 and TRBJ2-7 for the parts outside the CDR3, the full variable domain is DSGVTQTPKHLITATGQRVTLRCSPRSGDLSVYWYQQSLDQGLQFLIQYYNGEERAKGNILERFSAQQFPDLHSELNLSSLELGDSALYFCASSVHSGSAYEQYFGPGTRLTVT.

The rearrangement joins TRBV6-6 to TRBJ1-1, with TRBD1 matching 7 bases. The CDR3 is made up of 15 amino acids. Unmatched junction bases numbered 11, after V lost 10 bases and J lost 0 bases. Looked up from germline, CDR1 is MNHNY and CDR2 is SVGAGI (reference sequence). The CDR3 reads CATCLGQWMNTEAFF. In DNA, the CDR3 is TGTGCCACATGTCTGGGACAGTGGATGAACACTGAAGCTTTCTTT.

This clone appeared a few times. The gene calls are TRBV6-5 and TRBJ1-1, with D uncertain. Deletions cut 6 bases from V and 9 bases from J, with 20 bases between. Looked up from germline, CDR1 is MNHEY and CDR2 is SVGAGI. The length of the CDR3 is 14 residues. CDR3 in DNA: TGTGCCAGCAGGCCGGACCGCCGAGTGGGTAAAGCTTTCTTT. Translated: CASRPDRRVGKAFF.

Concerning this clone: Possible read error: a much larger clone is one base away. The sample carries other DNA sequences with the same CDR3. V and J are TRBV5-1 and TRBJ2-1; D unresolved. Between the trimmed V and J ends, which lost 0 bases and 1 base, there was a span of 8 bases. The CDR3 is made up of 15 amino acids. Germline V gene sequence: CDR1 SGHRS, CDR2 YFSETQ. CDR3 sequence reads: CASSLASSSYNEQFF. As DNA, the CDR3 is TGCGCCAGCAGCTTGGCCTCGAGTTCCTACAATGAGCAGTTCTTC.

V and J are TRBV7-7 and TRBJ2-7, with TRBD1 matching over 9 bases. Trimming cost V 5 bases and J 6 bases; bases outside gene matches: 8. This CDR3 has 14 residues. CDR1 is SSHAT, CDR2 FNYEAQ, per germline (reference sequence). The CDR3 DNA reads TGTGCCAGCAGCCCGGGACAGGGCTCCCTCGAGCAGTACTTC. Protein product: CASSPGQGSLEQYF.

The chain carries TRBV2 and TRBJ1-5, with a tentative D call TRBD1 (5 bases). Per the germline V gene, CDR1 is SNHLY and CDR2 is FYNNEI. This CDR3 is 15 amino acids long. Trimming removed 6 bases at V and 4 bases at J, with 16 bases between. The CDR3 DNA reads TGTGCCAGCAGCGATTGGGCCGCAGGGAATCAGCCCCAGCATTTT. Translation gives CASSDWAAGNQPQHF.

This sequence joins TRBV25-1 and TRBJ2-7; 9 nucleotides align to TRBD1. V shed 4 bases and J 2 bases; nucleotides not matched to a gene: 9. CDR3 length: 16 residues. The germline gives CDR1 MGHDK, CDR2 SYGVNS. Written as DNA, the CDR3 is TGTGCCAGCAGTGGGTCCGGACAGGGGATGACCTACGAGCAGTACTTC. It encodes CASSGSGQGMTYEQYF.

This chain's CDR3 is CSAKIFDTQYF. CDR3 DNA: TGCAGCGCGAAGATTTTTGATACGCAGTATTTT. V gene TRBV29-1 combines with J gene TRBJ2-3, with D unresolved. The V gene lost 7 bases and the J gene lost 6 bases, with 11 bases spanning the gap. This CDR3 has 11 residues. Germline CDR1 reads SQVTM; CDR2 reads ANQGSEA.

This chain links TRBV7-2 with TRBJ2-6, with D unclear. Per germline, CDR1 SGHTA and CDR2 FQGNSA. V was cut by 5 bases and J by 4 bases, with 9 bases left in between. The CDR3 runs 14 residues. CDR3 sequence reads: CASSNKAGANVLTF. CDR3 nucleotide sequence: TGTGCCAGCAGCAACAAGGCGGGGGCCAACGTCCTGACTTTC.

The chain's CDR3 is CATSRDLFSSGNTIYF. The DNA for the CDR3 is TGTGCCACCAGCAGAGATCTATTCAGCTCTGGAAACACCATATATTTT. The chain carries TRBV15 and TRBJ1-3; D unresolved. Germline CDR1 LNHNV, CDR2 YYDKDF (reference sequence). CDR3 length equals 16 residues. V lost 0 bases and J lost 0, with 9 bases in between.

The chain carries TRBV28 and TRBJ2-5; D gene unclear. This CDR3 has 13 amino acids. Germline assignment: CDR1 MDHEN and CDR2 SYDVKM. Trimming removed 2 bases from V and 3 bases from J, with 7 bases in between. The CDR3 sequence: CASSLRWEETQYF. The CDR3 DNA is TGTGCCAGCAGTTTACGCTGGGAAGAGACCCAGTACTTC.

This chain connects TRBV29-1 to TRBJ1-4; D ambiguous. CDR1 is SQVTM and CDR2 is ANQGSEA in the germline V gene. The germline V and J ends were trimmed by 5 bases and 1 base, with 14 bases remaining between them. There are 15 residues in the CDR3. CDR3 nucleotides: TGCAGCGTTAGCGGCACTCCGGGAACTAATGAAAAACTGTTTTTT. It yields the protein CSVSGTPGTNEKLFF.

The V and J genes are TRBV5-1 and TRBJ2-7; 12 bases fit TRBD1. CDR1 and CDR2 (germline): SGHRS, YFSETQ. V was clipped by 5 bases and J by 8 bases; unmatched bases: 8. CDR3 size: 14 residues. The CDR3 reads CASSPGTGGVKQYF. CDR3 bases: TGCGCCAGCAGTCCCGGGACAGGGGGCGTTAAGCAGTACTTC.

This clone was detected only once. V gene TRBV6-5 combines with J gene TRBJ2-3, with TRBD2 matching 11 bases. Germline V gives CDR1 MNHEY, CDR2 SVGAGI. This CDR3 comprises 13 residues. Trimming at V came to 4 bases and at J to 8 bases, leaving 2 bases not matched to a gene. CDR3 in amino acids: CASSSGTSGTQYF. In nucleotides, the CDR3 is TGTGCCAGCAGTTCGGGGACTAGCGGTACGCAGTATTTT.

The rearrangement joins TRBV11-1 to TRBJ2-3; TRBD2 aligns across 8 bases. Germline loops: CDR1 SGHAT, CDR2 FQDESV (reference sequence). With V trimmed by 4 bases and J by 7 bases, 4 bases remained unmatched. CDR3 length: 13 residues. CDR3 loop: CASSSGGGNTQYF. The CDR3 coding sequence is TGTGCCAGCAGCTCCGGGGGGGGAAATACGCAGTATTTT.